Listed below are T cell receptor beta chains from one sample, sequenced in a study of identical twins. TCRdb re-derived calls from the 5' RACE reads in MiXCR, one entry per CDR3 protein. Of 400,000 or so distinct CDR3 sequences listed, around 9.7% were seen once; the top ten hold about 9.1%. The sequenced sample was naive T cells sorted from blood. The receptors come from a woman between 50 and 59 years old in good health. Both conserved end residues are part of each CDR3. The D gene is left open where the match is weak. Only some rows state a clone size, as once, few, many or a class for expanded clones.

TRBJ2-1 | - | - | TRBV3-1 | CASSQTGSNYNEQFF | TGTGCCAGCAGCCAAACAGGGTCGAACTACAATGAGCAGTTCTTC
TRBJ1-1 | - | TRBD1 | TRBV11-2 | CASSLVTGQRNTEAFF | TGTGCCAGCAGCTTAGTTACGGGACAGAGGAACACTGAAGCTTTCTTT
TRBJ2-5 | many | - | TRBV5-1 | CASSLVGLETQYF | TGCGCCAGCAGCTTGGTGGGTTTAGAGACCCAGTACTTC
TRBJ1-2 | many | - | TRBV12-3/TRBV12-4 | CASSEGTVNYGYTF | TGTGCCAGCAGTGAGGGGACCGTTAACTATGGCTACACCTTC
TRBJ2-3 | few | - | TRBV9 | CASSRSRPTDTQYF | TGTGCCAGCAGCAGGAGTCGCCCTACAGATACGCAGTATTTT
TRBJ2-7 | few | - | TRBV2 | CASGLGPSAEQYF | TGTGCCAGCGGGTTGGGACCTTCAGCCGAGCAGTACTTC
TRBJ1-1 | few | - | TRBV12-3/TRBV12-4 | CASLSVWNTEAFF | TGTGCCAGCCTATCTGTCTGGAACACTGAAGCTTTCTTT
TRBJ2-5 | - | TRBD2 | TRBV20-1 | CSAQSGGRGPETQYF | TGCAGTGCTCAATCGGGGGGGCGCGGACCAGAGACCCAGTACTTC
TRBJ2-2 | many | - | TRBV29-1 | CSVVGFTGELFF | TGCAGCGTTGTGGGGTTCACCGGGGAGCTGTTTTTT
TRBJ2-1 | few | TRBD2 | TRBV28 | CASSLSGGSMVNEQFF | TGTGCCAGCAGTTTAAGTGGCGGGAGTATGGTCAATGAGCAGTTCTTC